The text below deals with one T cell receptor (beta chain). Its antigen is not known. Between the trimmed V and J ends, which lost 7 bases and 4 bases, there was a span of 16 bases. This CDR3 comprises 14 residues. CDR1 is MNHEY and CDR2 is SVGAGI in the germline V gene. The sample is drawn from a study of T cell responses to AZD1222 COVID-19 vaccine. Study-level points and caveats: Unmutated variant regions are reportedly targeted by nearly half of spike-specific TCRs. Sampled repertoires all dated from after the peak T cell response. Clonal diversity may have been underestimated, and the donors were mostly white British, with more females than males.

Generated by immunoSEQ multiplex PCR, the TCRdb table keeps only in-frame clones and is missing some. The sample lists 150,000 to 200,000 clones, approximately 93% occurring once. This clonotype was obtained from an adult in good health. The chain employs TRBV6-5 and TRBJ1-2; TRBD1 might be the D (5 bases). The specimen was peripheral blood, collected on day 0 of AZD1222 vaccination. CDR3 in amino acids: CASTPRDSFYGYTF. CDR3 coding DNA: TGTGCCAGCACCCCTCGAGACAGCTTCTATGGCTACACCTTC.